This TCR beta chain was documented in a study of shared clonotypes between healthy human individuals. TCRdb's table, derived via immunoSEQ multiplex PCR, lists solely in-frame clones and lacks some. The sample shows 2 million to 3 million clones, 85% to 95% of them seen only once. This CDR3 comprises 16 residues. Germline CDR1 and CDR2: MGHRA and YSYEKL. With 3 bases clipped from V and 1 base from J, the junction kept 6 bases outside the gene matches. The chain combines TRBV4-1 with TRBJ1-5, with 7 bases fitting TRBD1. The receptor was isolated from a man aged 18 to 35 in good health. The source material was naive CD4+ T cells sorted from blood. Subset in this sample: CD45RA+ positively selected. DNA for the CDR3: TGCGCCAGCAGCCATCTTAGCAGGGGGAGCAATCAGCCCCAGCATTTT. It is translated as CASSHLSRGSNQPQHF.